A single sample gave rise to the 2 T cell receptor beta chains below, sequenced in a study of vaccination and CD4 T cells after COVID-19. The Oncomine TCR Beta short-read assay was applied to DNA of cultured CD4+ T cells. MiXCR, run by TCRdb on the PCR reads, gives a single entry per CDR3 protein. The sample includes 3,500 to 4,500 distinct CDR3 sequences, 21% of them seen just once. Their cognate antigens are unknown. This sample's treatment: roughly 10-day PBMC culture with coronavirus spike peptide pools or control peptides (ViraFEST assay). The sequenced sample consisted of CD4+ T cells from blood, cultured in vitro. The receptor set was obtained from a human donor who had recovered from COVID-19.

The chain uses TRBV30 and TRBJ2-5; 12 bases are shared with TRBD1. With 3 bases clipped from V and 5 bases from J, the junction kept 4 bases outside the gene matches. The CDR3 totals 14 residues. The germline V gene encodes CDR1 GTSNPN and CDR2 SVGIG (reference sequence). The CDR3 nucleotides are TGTGCCTGGAGCCCGGGACAGGGGGCGGAGACCCAGTACTTC. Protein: CAWSPGQGAETQYF. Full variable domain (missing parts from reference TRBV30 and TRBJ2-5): SQTIHQWPATLVQPVGSPLSLECTVEGTSNPNLYWYRQAAGRGLQLLFYSVGIGQISSEVPQNLSASRPQDRQFILSSKKLLLSDSGFYLCAWSPGQGAETQYFGPGTRLLVL.

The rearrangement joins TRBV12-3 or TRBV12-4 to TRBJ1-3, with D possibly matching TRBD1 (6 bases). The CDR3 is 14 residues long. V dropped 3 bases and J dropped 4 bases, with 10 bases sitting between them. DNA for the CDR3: TGTGCCAGCAGTTTGGGGGACACCGGAAACACCATATATTTT. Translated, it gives CASSLGDTGNTIYF.